The 19 T cell receptor beta chains listed next were all sequenced from one sample in a study of T cells in Graves' hyperthyroidism and ophthalmopathy. What was amplified from RNA transcripts were TCR beta CDR3 regions. First-round RT-PCR with HTBI primers amplified the TCR CDR3 region. TCRdb independently ran MiXCR on the multiplex PCR reads; one entry per CDR3 protein. The repertoire includes under 550,000 distinct CDR3 sequences, roughly 15% of them detected once, and 5% to 6% sits in the top ten. Sequencing was performed on blood. The receptors shown here come from a woman in her late teens or twenties with Graves' hyperthyroidism.

This clonotype showed up many times. CDR3 nucleotide sequence: TGTGCCAGCAGTTACGAGCTATGGCAGATGAACACTGAAGCTTTCTTT. Translating gives CASSYELWQMNTEAFF. The rearrangement uses TRBV6-6 and TRBJ1-1; no reliable D call. V was shortened by 2 bases and J by 0 bases, with 13 bases between the two germline ends. This CDR3 is built from 16 residues. Germline CDR1 and CDR2: MNHNY and SVGAGI (reference sequence).

In this sample, this clonotype turned up many times. The CDR3 DNA reads TGTGCCAGCAGCCAAGATCCAGGCAGGGAAAACTCCTACGAGCAGTACTTC. Translating gives CASSQDPGRENSYEQYF. The chain links TRBV3-1 to TRBJ2-7; possible D gene TRBD1, 5 bases. The CDR3 contains 17 residues. Germline-derived CDR1 and CDR2 are LGHDT and YNNKEL (reference sequence). Trimming removed 0 bases at V and 0 bases at J, with 15 bases between.

This clonotype was found many times. The chain is built from TRBV2 and TRBJ2-1, with D perhaps given as TRBD1 or TRBD2 (5 bases each). V was trimmed by 3 bases and J by 13 bases, leaving 13 bases between them. Germline CDR1 reads SNHLY; CDR2 reads FYNNEI. The CDR3 sequence is 12 residues long. This CDR3 reads CASSELGDLQFF. The CDR3 bases are TGTGCCAGCAGTGAGCTCGGGGACCTACAGTTCTTC.

This clonotype was counted many times. The chain has TRBV28 and TRBJ1-4; 8 bases line up with TRBD1. V was pared by 5 bases and J by 8 bases, with 7 bases of the junction left unmatched. Looked up from germline, CDR1 is MDHEN and CDR2 is SYDVKM. The CDR3 spans 14 residues. This chain's CDR3 is CASSPQGDGEKLFF. The CDR3 coding sequence is TGTGCCAGCAGTCCACAGGGGGATGGGGAAAAACTGTTTTTT.

There are many counts of this clonotype. The chain is built from TRBV27 and TRBJ2-7, with no clear D. This CDR3 spans 13 amino acids. The V gene's germline CDR1 is MNHEY and CDR2 SMNVEV (reference sequence). Between the trimmed V and J ends, which lost 4 bases and 3 bases, there was a span of 10 bases. CDR3 residues: CASSSRQNYEQYF. The DNA of the CDR3 is TGTGCCAGCAGTTCCCGACAAAACTACGAGCAGTACTTC.

At least ten counts were recorded for this clonotype. The germline gene is not matched at one end of the junction; a read error may be the cause. This rearrangement joins TRBV2 to TRBJ2-3, with a weak D call TRBD2 (5 bases). Germline V CDR1 and CDR2: SNHLY, FYNNEI. The CDR3 extends over 13 amino acids. The CDR3 DNA reads as TGTGCCAGCGCGGCGGCTAGCACAGATACGCAGTGTTTT. It encodes CASAAASTDTQCF.

At least ten counts were recorded for this clonotype. The chain combines TRBV24-1 with TRBJ2-1; tentatively, D is TRBD2 (6 bases). The length of the CDR3 is 16 residues. Germline CDR1 is KGHDR and CDR2 is SFDVKD. V was shortened by 5 bases and J by 8 bases, with 21 bases between the two germline ends. CDR3 sequence: CATSGASGGRKDEQFF. CDR3 sequence (DNA): TGTGCCACCAGTGGAGCATCTGGTGGGAGGAAGGATGAGCAGTTCTTC.

This clonotype was counted many times. The chain joins TRBV27 to TRBJ2-7; D not resolved. This CDR3 has 15 amino acids. CDR1 is MNHEY, CDR2 SMNVEV, per germline (reference sequence). V was clipped by 2 bases and J by 0 bases, with 11 bases between them. CDR3 DNA sequence: TGTGCCAGCAGTTTAGATCGCGAGACCTCCTACGAGCAGTACTTC. It is translated as CASSLDRETSYEQYF.

This clonotype was observed many times. The chain joins TRBV5-1 to TRBJ1-2, with a weak D call TRBD1 (5 bases). The V end lost 1 base, the J end lost 6 bases, and 16 bases lay between the germline ends. Germline CDR1 is SGHRS and CDR2 is YFSETQ. The CDR3 has 15 amino acids. The CDR3 is CASSLTLRVTDGYTF. CDR3 bases: TGCGCCAGCAGCTTGACGCTGAGAGTGACAGATGGCTACACCTTC.

The chain recombines TRBV29-1 with TRBJ2-1; 8 bases fit TRBD1. The V gene's germline CDR1 is SQVTM and CDR2 ANQGSEA. V was pared by 7 bases and J by 7 bases, with 12 bases of the junction left unmatched. The length of the CDR3 is 14 residues. The DNA for the CDR3 is TGCAGCGCCAGCTGGACAGGGACGGGTAATGAGCAGTTCTTC. Translating gives CSASWTGTGNEQFF.

The J gene is TRBJ1-3, the V gene TRBV10-1; D might be TRBD1 (6 bases). Per germline, CDR1 WNHNN and CDR2 SYGVQD (reference sequence). This CDR3 has 15 amino acids. Trimming left V 0 bases short and J 2 bases short, with 8 bases between. The CDR3 DNA reads TGCGCCAGCAGTGAGTCACAGGGAGCTGGAAACACCATATATTTT. It encodes CASSESQGAGNTIYF.

This clonotype came up many times. The chain employs TRBV2 and TRBJ1-2, with D hard to call. Germline assignment: CDR1 SNHLY and CDR2 FYNNEI. The CDR3 runs 14 residues. Trimming removed 3 bases from V and 4 bases from J, with 12 bases in between. The CDR3 loop reads CASSDRSRSYGYTF. Written as DNA, the CDR3 is TGTGCCAGCAGTGACAGGTCCAGGAGCTATGGCTACACCTTC.

This clonotype was observed at least ten times. The genes are TRBV20-1 and TRBJ2-7; 13 nucleotides line up with TRBD2. The CDR3 has 16 amino acids. Germline V gives CDR1 DFQATT, CDR2 SNEGSKA (reference sequence). Trimming removed 6 bases from V and 1 base from J; junction bases left unmatched: 9. This chain's CDR3 is CSAKPVGLAGSYEQYF. CDR3 DNA: TGCAGTGCCAAACCGGTGGGACTAGCGGGATCCTACGAGCAGTACTTC.

This clonotype occurred many times. V usage is TRBV5-6 and J usage is TRBJ1-1, with D possibly being TRBD1 (5 bases). V was cut by 2 bases and J by 1 base, with 9 bases left in between. Germline values: CDR1 SGHDT, CDR2 YYEEEE. The CDR3 is 14 residues long. CDR3 sequence (DNA): TGTGCCAGCAGCTTCAGGGTAGGGAACACTGAAGCTTTCTTT. This translates into CASSFRVGNTEAFF.

In this sample, this clonotype turned up many times. The V and J genes are TRBV10-3 and TRBJ2-2, with D perhaps TRBD1 or TRBD2 (5 bases each). The germline CDR1 and CDR2 sequences are ENHRY and SYGVKD. This CDR3 region has 14 residues. Trimming pared 10 bases from V and 1 base from J, leaving 13 bases between. The CDR3 sequence: CATTGRGNTGELFF. The CDR3 region has the DNA TGTGCCACTACGGGACGGGGGAACACCGGGGAGCTGTTTTTT.

This clonotype was found many times. The chain links TRBV28 to TRBJ2-7; D remains ambiguous. V lost 7 bases and J 3 bases, leaving 13 bases between the germline ends. The CDR3 covers 13 residues. CDR1 MDHEN and CDR2 SYDVKM come from the germline V gene. For the CDR3, the DNA is TGTGCCAGCACCACGGACCCGTACTACGAGCAGTACTTC. Its protein is CASTTDPYYEQYF.

This clonotype was seen at least ten times. V gene TRBV28 combines with J gene TRBJ2-7, with TRBD1 as a possible D gene (5 bases). This CDR3 is built from 12 residues. V was clipped by 6 bases and J by 2 bases, with 8 bases between them. The V gene's germline CDR1 is MDHEN and CDR2 SYDVKM. The CDR3 coding sequence is TGTGCCAGCAGCCCAGGGACCTACGAGCAGTACTTC. Its translation is CASSPGTYEQYF. Using reference TRBV28 and TRBJ2-7 for the parts outside the CDR3, the full variable domain is DVKVTQSSRYLVKRTGEKVFLECVQDMDHENMFWYRQDPGLGLRLIYFSYDVKMKEKGDIPEGYSVSREKKERFSLILESASTNQTSMYLCASSPGTYEQYFGPGTRLTVT.

This clonotype was counted once. The genes are TRBV7-9 and TRBJ1-1; D possibly corresponds to TRBD1 (6 bases). The CDR3 runs to 12 residues. V was pared by 5 bases and J by 11 bases, with 15 bases between. The V gene's germline CDR1 is SEHNR and CDR2 FQNEAQ (reference sequence). DNA for the CDR3: TGTGCCAGCAGCGAGCGGAGGGGGGTGGCTTTCTTT. Its translation is CASSERRGVAFF.

V usage is TRBV7-2 and J usage is TRBJ1-1; 9 bases agree with TRBD1. This CDR3 comprises 16 residues. Germline trimming cut 5 bases from V and 1 base from J; bases unmatched to any gene: 8. The germline CDR1 and CDR2 sequences are SGHTA and FQGNSA. As DNA, the CDR3 is TGTGCCAGCAGCCTGCATCCGGGACAGGGGAACACTGAAGCTTTCTTT. The encoded protein is CASSLHPGQGNTEAFF.